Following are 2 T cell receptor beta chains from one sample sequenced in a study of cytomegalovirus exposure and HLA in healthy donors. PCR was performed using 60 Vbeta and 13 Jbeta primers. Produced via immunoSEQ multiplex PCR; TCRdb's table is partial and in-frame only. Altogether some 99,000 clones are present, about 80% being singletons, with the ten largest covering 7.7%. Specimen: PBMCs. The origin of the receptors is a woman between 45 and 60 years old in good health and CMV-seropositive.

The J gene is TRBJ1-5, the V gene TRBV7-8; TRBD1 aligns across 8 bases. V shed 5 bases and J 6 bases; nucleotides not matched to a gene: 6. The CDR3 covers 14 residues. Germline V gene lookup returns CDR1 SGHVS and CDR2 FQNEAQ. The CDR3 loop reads CASSVDRGGQPQHF. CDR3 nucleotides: TGTGCCAGCAGCGTCGACAGGGGAGGTCAGCCCCAGCATTTT.

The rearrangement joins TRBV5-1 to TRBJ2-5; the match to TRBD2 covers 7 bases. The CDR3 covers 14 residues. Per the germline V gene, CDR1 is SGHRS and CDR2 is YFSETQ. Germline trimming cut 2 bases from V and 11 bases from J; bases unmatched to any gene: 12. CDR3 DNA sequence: TGCGCCAGCAGCTTTGGGGGAGGGCCGCTGGAGCAGTACTTC. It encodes CASSFGGGPLEQYF. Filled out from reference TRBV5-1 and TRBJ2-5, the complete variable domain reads KAGVTQTPRYLIKTRGQQVTLSCSPISGHRSVSWYQQTPGQGLQFLFEYFSETQRNKGNFPGRFSGRQFSNSRSEMNVSTLELGDSALYLCASSFGGGPLEQYFGPGTRLLVL.